This passage covers 27 T cell receptor beta chains from one sample sequenced in a study of T cell responses to AZD1222 COVID-19 vaccine. Sequencing was performed with immunoSEQ multiplex PCR; in TCRdb, only in-frame clones are kept and a portion is missing. This table holds roughly 180,000 clones, around 91% found once. The starting material was peripheral blood, obtained on day 0 of AZD1222 vaccination. These receptors were obtained from an adult in good health.

The rearrangement joins TRBV10-3 to TRBJ1-2, with a weak D call TRBD1 (5 bases). The CDR3 covers 15 residues. Trimming left V 7 bases short and J 1 base short, with 16 bases between. CDR1 and CDR2 (germline): ENHRY, SYGVKD. The CDR3 loop is CAIKERGTGNYGYTF. The CDR3, as DNA: TGTGCCATCAAAGAAAGAGGGACGGGTAACTATGGCTACACCTTC.

The rearrangement joins TRBV6-5 to TRBJ1-2; 9 bases match TRBD1. The length of the CDR3 is 15 residues. V trimming: 5 bases; J trimming: 4 bases; junction bases outside the gene matches: 8. Germline V CDR1 and CDR2: MNHEY, SVGAGI. The CDR3 bases are TGTGCCAGCAGTCGCGGACAGGGGTCGAGCTATGGCTACACCTTC. Translated, it gives CASSRGQGSSYGYTF.

The V gene is TRBV5-1, the J gene TRBJ2-7; D is ambiguous. CDR3 size: 14 residues. Trimming cost V 0 bases and J 0 bases, with 7 bases left between them. The V gene's germline CDR1 is SGHRS and CDR2 YFSETQ. For the CDR3, the DNA is TGCGCCAGCAGCTTGGACCAGGCCTCCTACGAGCAGTACTTC. Its translation: CASSLDQASYEQYF.

The chain combines TRBV27 with TRBJ2-5; D might be TRBD2 (5 bases). Per germline, CDR1 MNHEY and CDR2 SMNVEV (reference sequence). V was trimmed by 5 bases and J by 5 bases, leaving 12 bases between them. The CDR3 totals 13 residues. CDR3 region: CASSPGRRETQYF. The CDR3 region has the DNA TGTGCCAGCAGTCCCGGGCGGAGGGAGACCCAGTACTTC.

The V gene is TRBV7-3, the J gene TRBJ2-1; D gene uncertain. Between the trimmed V and J ends, which lost 0 bases and 5 bases, there was a span of 14 bases. The CDR3 extends over 16 amino acids. The germline gives CDR1 SGHTA, CDR2 FQGTGA. In DNA form, the CDR3 reads TGTGCCAGCAGCTTAACTCAACACAGCGAGAACAATGAGCAGTTCTTC. Translation gives CASSLTQHSENNEQFF.

J is TRBJ2-3 and V is TRBV4-3, with 7 bases lining up with TRBD1. The V gene end was trimmed by 5 bases and the J gene end by 13 bases; junction bases not matched to a gene: 12. The CDR3 contains 13 residues. The germline V gene has CDR1 LGHNA and CDR2 YSLEER. CDR3 sequence (DNA): TGCGCCAGCAGCTTACAGCTGACAGGGAGTGAGTATTTT. It yields the protein CASSLQLTGSEYF.

This chain uses TRBV11-2 with TRBJ2-3; D not certain. Per the germline V gene, CDR1 is SGHAT and CDR2 is FQNNGV. Trimming removed 4 bases at V and 5 bases at J, with 10 bases between. The CDR3 loop spans 13 amino acids. In nucleotides, the CDR3 is TGTGCCAGCAGCTCTTCCCTCAAAGATACGCAGTATTTT. Its translation is CASSSSLKDTQYF.

This chain uses TRBV28 with TRBJ2-7, with 8 bases fitting TRBD2. The junction had 10 bases not matched to a gene; V was cut back by 8 bases and J by 4 bases. This CDR3 is built from 14 residues. Germline CDR1 MDHEN, CDR2 SYDVKM. CDR3 sequence reads: CASCPGGTEYEQYF. The DNA of the CDR3 is TGTGCCAGCTGTCCGGGGGGGACGGAGTACGAGCAGTACTTC.

V gene TRBV27 combines with J gene TRBJ2-3; a possible D gene is TRBD1 (6 bases). Trimming cost V 2 bases and J 3 bases, with 9 bases left between them. The V gene's germline CDR1 is MNHEY and CDR2 SMNVEV (reference sequence). The CDR3 loop spans 14 amino acids. CDR3 sequence: CASSLTQGTDTQYF. In DNA form, the CDR3 reads TGTGCCAGCAGTTTAACTCAGGGGACAGATACGCAGTATTTT.

The chain uses TRBV2 and TRBJ1-4, with 11 bases fitting TRBD1. V dropped 10 bases and J dropped 11; count of bases not matched to a gene: 9. This CDR3 has 13 residues. CDR1 and CDR2 from the germline V gene are SNHLY and FYNNEI. CDR3 sequence reads: CAIYRDRGNKLFF. The CDR3 nucleotides are TGTGCCATTTACCGGGACAGGGGGAATAAACTGTTTTTT.

This chain joins TRBV6-2 or TRBV6-3 and TRBJ2-2; D gene uncertain. V lost 3 bases to trimming and J lost 2 bases, with 13 bases between them. The CDR3 covers 16 residues. The germline CDR1 and CDR2 sequences are MNHEY and SVGEGT. CDR3 region: CASSYHSRSNTGELFF. As DNA, the CDR3 is TGTGCCAGCAGTTATCATAGCCGATCCAACACCGGGGAGCTGTTTTTT.

This chain links TRBV11-2 with TRBJ2-1, with D perhaps TRBD1 or TRBD2 (5 bases each). CDR3 length equals 15 residues. Trimming left V 6 bases short and J 6 bases short, with 18 bases between. Germline V gene lookup returns CDR1 SGHAT and CDR2 FQNNGV. The CDR3 coding sequence is TGTGCCAGCAGTCCCCGTGCAGGGACGCTCAATGAGCAGTTCTTC. Translated, it gives CASSPRAGTLNEQFF.

The chain combines TRBV5-6 with TRBJ2-1; D unresolved. The CDR3 has 11 amino acids. Germline V lookup: CDR1 SGHDT, CDR2 YYEEEE. V lost 1 base and J lost 8, with 4 bases in between. In DNA form, the CDR3 reads TGTGCCAGCAGCTTGTTCGATGAGCAGTTCTTC. Translated, it gives CASSLFDEQFF.

The rearrangement links TRBV27 to TRBJ2-7; D perhaps matches TRBD2 (6 bases). The CDR3 has 13 amino acids. Trimming took 3 bases from V and 4 from J, leaving 10 bases between them. Germline values: CDR1 MNHEY, CDR2 SMNVEV (reference sequence). The CDR3 DNA follows: TGTGCCAGCAGTTTCGGTGGGGGGTACGAGCAGTACGTC. As protein: CASSFGGGYEQYV.

The J gene is TRBJ2-2, the V gene TRBV5-8; maybe TRBD2 (5 bases). Trimming removed 3 bases at V and 0 bases at J, with 12 bases between. CDR1 and CDR2 from the germline V gene are SGHTS and YDEGEE. The CDR3 consists of 16 residues. Here the CDR3 reads CASSYERVSNTGELFF. The CDR3 DNA reads TGTGCCAGCAGCTATGAGAGGGTATCGAACACCGGGGAGCTGTTTTTT.

The genes are TRBV6-4 and TRBJ2-2; 12 bases map to TRBD1. CDR1 MRHNA and CDR2 SNTAGT come from the germline V gene. This CDR3 is built from 18 residues. J was trimmed by 0 bases and V by 3 bases; bases with no gene match: 5. The CDR3 loop is CASSEGTGGLSNTGELFF. The CDR3 coding sequence is TGTGCCAGCAGTGAAGGGACAGGGGGCTTATCGAACACCGGGGAGCTGTTTTTT.

The chain combines TRBV27 with TRBJ2-3, with D perhaps being TRBD1 or TRBD2 (5 bases each). CDR1 is MNHEY, CDR2 SMNVEV, per germline (reference sequence). The CDR3 extends over 14 amino acids. V was cut by 5 bases and J by 1 base, with 10 bases left in between. This CDR3 reads CASSLGTGTDTQYF. CDR3 nucleotide sequence: TGTGCCAGCAGTCTTGGGACGGGCACAGATACGCAGTATTTT.

The chain employs TRBV6-2 or TRBV6-3 and TRBJ2-7; TRBD1 or TRBD2 may be the D gene (6 bases each). CDR1 MNHEY and CDR2 SVGEGT come from the germline V gene. V lost 2 bases to trimming and J lost 3 bases, with 8 bases between them. The CDR3 covers 13 residues. In DNA, the CDR3 is TGTGCCAGCAGTTACGGGGGGCTCTACGAGCAGTACTTC. It specifies CASSYGGLYEQYF.

V is TRBV12-3 or TRBV12-4 and J is TRBJ2-7; no firm D call. Deletions cut 2 bases from V and 2 bases from J, with 7 bases between. There are 13 residues in the CDR3. The CDR3 DNA follows: TGTGCCAGCAGTTTACACGCCGCCTACGAGCAGTACTTC. As protein: CASSLHAAYEQYF.

This clone was recorded once. The V gene is TRBV7-9, the J gene TRBJ2-1; the D gene is possibly TRBD2 (6 bases). V dropped 1 base and J dropped 9 bases, with 13 bases sitting between them. There are 14 residues in the CDR3. The germline V gene encodes CDR1 SEHNR and CDR2 FQNEAQ (reference sequence). CDR3 in amino acids: CASSLVSREVEQFF. The CDR3 nucleotides read TGTGCCAGCAGCTTAGTGTCCAGGGAGGTTGAGCAGTTCTTC.

J is TRBJ2-7 and V is TRBV19; 12 bases line up with TRBD1. Germline V CDR1 and CDR2: LNHDA, SQIVND (reference sequence). This CDR3 contains 13 residues. V gave up 10 bases and J gave up 7 bases; unmatched junction bases: 8. CDR3 nucleotides: TGTGCCACCTTGGGGGACAGGGGGCGAGAGCAGTACTTC. This translates into CATLGDRGREQYF.

J is TRBJ1-1 and V is TRBV6-5, with a tentative D call TRBD1 (6 bases). Between the trimmed V and J ends, which lost 4 bases and 4 bases, there was a span of 19 bases. The CDR3 covers 16 residues. From germline, CDR1 is MNHEY and CDR2 SVGAGI. The CDR3 spells CASSLQLGGAGTEAFF. In DNA form, the CDR3 reads TGTGCCAGCAGTTTACAATTGGGGGGGGCCGGCACTGAAGCTTTCTTT.

This chain connects TRBV4-2 to TRBJ1-1, with D tentatively TRBD1 (6 bases). The CDR3 has 16 residues. The germline CDR1 and CDR2 sequences are LGHNA and YNFKEQ. V was pared by 0 bases and J by 1 base, with 12 bases between. CDR3 region: CASSQEGAQRNTEAFF. CDR3 DNA sequence: TGTGCCAGCAGCCAAGAGGGGGCCCAGAGGAACACTGAAGCTTTCTTT.

This clone was observed a single time. The chain uses TRBV3-1 (or the pseudogene TRBV3-2) and TRBJ2-3, with unresolved D. The CDR3 consists of 17 residues. Per the germline V gene, CDR1 is LGHDT and CDR2 is YNNKEL (reference sequence). The germline V and J ends were trimmed by 0 bases and 4 bases, with 17 bases remaining between them. The CDR3 here is CASSQDLSVLIPDTQYF. For the CDR3, the DNA is TGTGCCAGCAGCCAAGATCTTTCGGTTTTGATTCCAGATACGCAGTATTTT.

V and J are TRBV4-1 and TRBJ2-7, with 9 bases aligning to TRBD2. This CDR3 spans 16 amino acids. V trimming: 0 bases; J trimming: 2 bases; junction bases outside the gene matches: 5. Germline lookup yields CDR1 MGHRA and CDR2 YSYEKL. CDR3 DNA sequence: TGCGCCAGCAGCCAAGAGAGGCTAGCGGGGACCTACGAGCAGTACGTC. This translates into CASSQERLAGTYEQYV.

The rearrangement links TRBV7-9 to TRBJ2-5; TRBD2 aligns across 15 bases. This CDR3 is 17 amino acids long. Germline trimming cut 1 base from V and 4 bases from J; bases unmatched to any gene: 4. In germline, CDR1 is SEHNR, CDR2 FQNEAQ (reference sequence). CDR3 DNA: TGTGCCAGCAGCTTAGACCAGGGACTAGCGGGAGGAGAGACCCAGTACTTC. Its protein product is CASSLDQGLAGGETQYF. The full variable domain, with the rest looked up from reference TRBV7-9 and TRBJ2-5, is DTGVSQNPRHKITKRGQNVTFRCDPISEHNRLYWYRQTLGQGPEFLTYFQNEAQLEKSRLLSDRFSAERPKGSFSTLEIQRTEQGDSAMYLCASSLDQGLAGGETQYFGPGTRLLVL.

The V and J genes are TRBV27 and TRBJ1-1; a possible D gene is TRBD1 (5 bases). The V end was cut by 6 bases, the J end by 1 base, with 12 bases between. The CDR3 covers 14 residues. Germline values: CDR1 MNHEY, CDR2 SMNVEV (reference sequence). CDR3 sequence: CASRLIQGNTEAFF. The CDR3 DNA follows: TGTGCCAGCAGGCTCATCCAGGGGAACACTGAAGCTTTCTTT.